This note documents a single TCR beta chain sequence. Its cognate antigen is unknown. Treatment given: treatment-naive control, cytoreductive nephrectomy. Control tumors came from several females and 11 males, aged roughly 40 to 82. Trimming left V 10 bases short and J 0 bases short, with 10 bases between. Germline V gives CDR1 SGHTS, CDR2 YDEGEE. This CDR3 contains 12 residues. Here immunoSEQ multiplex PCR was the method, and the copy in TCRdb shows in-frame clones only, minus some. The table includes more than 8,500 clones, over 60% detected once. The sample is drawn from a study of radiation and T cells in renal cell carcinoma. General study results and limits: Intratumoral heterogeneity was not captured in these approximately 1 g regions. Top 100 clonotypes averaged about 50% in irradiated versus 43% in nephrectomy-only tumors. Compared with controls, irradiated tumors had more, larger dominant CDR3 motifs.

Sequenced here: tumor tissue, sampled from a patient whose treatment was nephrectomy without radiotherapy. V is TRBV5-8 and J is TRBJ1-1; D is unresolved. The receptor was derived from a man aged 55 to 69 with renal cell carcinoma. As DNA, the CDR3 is TGTGCCTCAAATAGGGTGAACACTGAAGCTTTCTTT. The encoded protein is CASNRVNTEAFF.